This T cell receptor gamma chain was sequenced during a study of gamma delta lymphoproliferative disorders and STAT genes. Study-wide context: Gamma-chain libraries were built from at least 50 ng of genomic DNA with the LymphoTrack Dx TCRG Assay. Study-wide points: Public or private status of leukemic clones needs confirmation.

TCRdb reprocessed the multiplex PCR reads using CATT. The sample lists over 2,000 gamma-chain clones; around 10% were seen once. PBMCs from patients and controls supplied the genomic DNA for sequencing. With respect to this clone: Antigen specificity is unknown.

The TCR was taken from a human donor in good health. The sample taken for sequencing was blood.

Here the CDR3 reads CATWIGRSDWIKTF. CDR3 bases: TGTGCCACCTGGATAGGCCGTAGTGATTGGATCAAGACGTTT. This chain connects TRGV8 to TRGJP2. In the absence of a J gene in TCRdb, the DNA was matched to germline to assign it here. Trimming cost V 6 bases and J 3 bases; bases outside gene matches: 7. CDR3 size: 14 residues. Germline V gene sequence: CDR1 VENAVY, CDR2 YDSYNSRV.